This passage covers 2 T cell receptor beta chains from one sample sequenced in a study of T-cell reconstitution after alpha-beta-depleted transplantation in children. Preparation of the TCRbeta library used unique molecular identifiers. TCRdb analysed the PCR reads with MiXCR anew, one entry per CDR3 protein. Among fewer than 200,000 distinct CDR3 sequences listed, about 6.4% were seen once. Sequences were derived from PBMCs from the stem cell graft donor, sampled from the stem cell graft. Source of these receptors: a human donor who donated a stem cell graft to a child with Wiskott-Aldrich syndrome.

The genes are TRBV18 and TRBJ2-3; no clear D. There are 15 residues in the CDR3. The V end was cut by 6 bases, the J end by 0 bases, with 13 bases between. The V gene's germline CDR1 is KGHSH and CDR2 LQKENI. The CDR3 region is CASSPFRPSTDTQYF. The DNA of the CDR3 is TGTGCCAGCTCTCCATTTCGTCCGAGCACAGATACGCAGTATTTT.

This clonotype was counted at least ten times. The chain is built from TRBV5-1 and TRBJ2-7; 8 bases align to TRBD1. The CDR3 totals 17 residues. V trimming: 0 bases; J trimming: 0 bases; junction bases outside the gene matches: 8. In germline, CDR1 is SGHRS, CDR2 YFSETQ. The chain's CDR3 is CASSLDYSGTGSYEQYF. In nucleotides, the CDR3 is TGCGCCAGCAGCTTGGACTATAGTGGGACAGGCTCCTACGAGCAGTACTTC.